This record concerns one T cell receptor (beta chain) sequence. This entry belongs to a study of blood T cell repertoires in COVID-19. Trimming stripped 1 base from V and 10 bases from J, with 17 bases between. Germline CDR1 and CDR2: SEHNR and FQNEAQ (reference sequence). The CDR3 has 15 amino acids. The study recruited people aged about 18 to 89 years across roughly 25 US areas. Produced via immunoSEQ multiplex PCR; TCRdb's table is partial and in-frame only. The sample includes about 240,000 clones, 87% of them seen just once. The sequence was collected from a woman aged 30 to 39 with acute COVID-19. The sample was PBMCs or T cells enriched from blood (not recorded which). The chain couples TRBV7-9 to TRBJ2-1; no clear D. CDR3 loop: CASSLVGEPRPEQFF. DNA of the CDR3: TGTGCCAGCAGCTTAGTCGGCGAACCTAGGCCCGAGCAGTTCTTC.